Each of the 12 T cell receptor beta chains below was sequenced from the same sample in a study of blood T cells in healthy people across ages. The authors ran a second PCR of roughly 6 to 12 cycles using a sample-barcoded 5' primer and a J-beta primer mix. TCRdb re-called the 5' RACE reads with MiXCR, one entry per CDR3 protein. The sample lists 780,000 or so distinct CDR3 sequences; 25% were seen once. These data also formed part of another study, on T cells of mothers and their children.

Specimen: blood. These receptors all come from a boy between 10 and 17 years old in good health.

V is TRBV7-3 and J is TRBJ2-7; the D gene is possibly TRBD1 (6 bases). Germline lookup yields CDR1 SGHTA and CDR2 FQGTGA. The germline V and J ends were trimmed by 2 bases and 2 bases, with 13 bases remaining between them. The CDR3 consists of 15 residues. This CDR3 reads CASSLFPGEAYEQYF. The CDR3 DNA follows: TGTGCCAGCAGCTTATTTCCAGGGGAAGCCTACGAGCAGTACTTC.

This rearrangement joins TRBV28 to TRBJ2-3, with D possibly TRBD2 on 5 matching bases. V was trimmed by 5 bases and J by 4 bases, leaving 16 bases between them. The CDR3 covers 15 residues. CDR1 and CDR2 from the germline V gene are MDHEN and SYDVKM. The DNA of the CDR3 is TGTGCCAGCAGTCTCGATACTAGGGCTTCAGATACGCAGTATTTT. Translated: CASSLDTRASDTQYF. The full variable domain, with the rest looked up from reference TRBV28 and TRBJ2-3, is DVKVTQSSRYLVKRTGEKVFLECVQDMDHENMFWYRQDPGLGLRLIYFSYDVKMKEKGDIPEGYSVSREKKERFSLILESASTNQTSMYLCASSLDTRASDTQYFGPGTRLTVL.

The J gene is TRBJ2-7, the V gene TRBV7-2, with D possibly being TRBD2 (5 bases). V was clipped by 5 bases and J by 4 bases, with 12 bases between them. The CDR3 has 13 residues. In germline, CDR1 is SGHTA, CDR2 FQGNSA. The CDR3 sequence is CASSPFTGYEQYF. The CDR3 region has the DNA TGTGCCAGCAGCCCCTTTACGGGATACGAGCAGTACTTC.

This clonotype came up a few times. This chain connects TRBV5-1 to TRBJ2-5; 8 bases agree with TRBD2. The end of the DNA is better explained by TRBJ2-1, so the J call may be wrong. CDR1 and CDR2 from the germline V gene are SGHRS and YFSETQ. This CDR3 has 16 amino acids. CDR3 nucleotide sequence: TGCGCCAGCAGCTTCACTAGCGGTCCTCTGGGGGGTGAGCAGTTCTTC. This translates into CASSFTSGPLGGEQFF.

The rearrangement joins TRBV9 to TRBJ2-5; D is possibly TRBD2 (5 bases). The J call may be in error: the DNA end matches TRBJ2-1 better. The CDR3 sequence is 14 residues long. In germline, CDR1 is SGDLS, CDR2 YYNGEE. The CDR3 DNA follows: TGTGCCAGCAGCGTAGAACCTAGCAGGAATGAGCAGTTCTTC. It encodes CASSVEPSRNEQFF.

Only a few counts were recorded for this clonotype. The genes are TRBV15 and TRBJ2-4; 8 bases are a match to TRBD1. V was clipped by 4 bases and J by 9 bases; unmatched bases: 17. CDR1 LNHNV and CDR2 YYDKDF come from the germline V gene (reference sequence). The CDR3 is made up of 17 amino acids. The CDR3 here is CATSTFALDRDTGIQYF. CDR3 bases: TGTGCCACCAGCACCTTCGCCCTGGACAGGGACACTGGCATTCAGTACTTC.

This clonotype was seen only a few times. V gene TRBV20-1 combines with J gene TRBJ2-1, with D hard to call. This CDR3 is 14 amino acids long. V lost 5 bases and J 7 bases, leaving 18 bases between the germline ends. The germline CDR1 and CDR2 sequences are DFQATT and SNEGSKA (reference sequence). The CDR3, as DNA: TGCAGTGCTCGGCAAGCCACGTGGGGAAATGAGCAGTTCTTC. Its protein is CSARQATWGNEQFF.

The CDR3 region has the DNA TGTGCCAGCAGCCAAACTAGCGGGGGGCCCTCCTACAATGAGCAGTTCTTC. Translated: CASSQTSGGPSYNEQFF. The chain joins TRBV7-3 to TRBJ2-1; 12 bases fit TRBD2. This CDR3 spans 17 amino acids. The V segment lost 5 bases and the J segment 0 bases; nucleotides outside the gene matches: 5. Germline loops: CDR1 SGHTA, CDR2 FQGTGA.

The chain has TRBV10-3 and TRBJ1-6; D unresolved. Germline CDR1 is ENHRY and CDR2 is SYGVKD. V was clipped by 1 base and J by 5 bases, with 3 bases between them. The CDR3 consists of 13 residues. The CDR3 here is CAISELDNSPLHF. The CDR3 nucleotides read TGTGCCATCAGTGAGTTGGATAATTCACCCCTCCACTTT.

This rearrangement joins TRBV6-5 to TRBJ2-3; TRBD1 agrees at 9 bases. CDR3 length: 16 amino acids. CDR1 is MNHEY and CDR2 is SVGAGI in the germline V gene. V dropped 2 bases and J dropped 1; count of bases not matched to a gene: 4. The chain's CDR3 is CASSYIQGAGTDTQYF. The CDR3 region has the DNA TGTGCCAGCAGTTACATACAGGGGGCTGGCACAGATACGCAGTATTTT.

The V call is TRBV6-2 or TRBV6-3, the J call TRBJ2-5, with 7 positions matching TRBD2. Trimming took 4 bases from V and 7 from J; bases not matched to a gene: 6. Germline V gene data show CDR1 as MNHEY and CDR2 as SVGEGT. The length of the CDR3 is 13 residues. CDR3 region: CASSSGLTRTQYF. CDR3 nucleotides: TGTGCCAGCAGTTCGGGACTAACGCGGACCCAGTACTTC.

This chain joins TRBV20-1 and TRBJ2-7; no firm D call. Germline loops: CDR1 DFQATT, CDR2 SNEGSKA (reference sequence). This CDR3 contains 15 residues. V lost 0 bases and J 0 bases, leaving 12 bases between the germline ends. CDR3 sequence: CSARDQSSSSYEQYF. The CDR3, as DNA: TGCAGTGCTAGAGATCAGAGCAGCAGCTCCTACGAGCAGTACTTC.